This T cell receptor (beta chain) is drawn from a study of PD-L1 blockade in urothelial cancer. For the study at large: About 85% of the roughly 29 patients were men whose urothelial cancer was bladder-origin. It was at 3 weeks (second dose) and 6 weeks after treatment start that blood was analyzed.

Time point noted: peripheral blood 6 weeks after treatment start. Between 1 and 8 samples per patient were obtained, pretreatment and on-treatment. Clones were sequenced by immunoSEQ multiplex PCR, and TCRdb holds only the in-frame ones, with some missing. The data hold about 48,000 clones, with 70% to 90% observed a single time. This clone was found many times. No antigen is known for it. This CDR3 is also generated by other DNA sequences in the sample. Trimming took off 2 bases at V and 7 bases at J, with 6 bases between the two ends. CDR1 and CDR2 from the germline V gene are SEHNR and FQNEAQ (reference sequence). CDR3 length: 12 residues. Study-wide results and caveats: Better survival was forecast by a pretreatment blood TCR clonality below the median.

V is TRBV7-9 and J is TRBJ2-1, with D tentatively TRBD1 (5 bases). This TCR was recovered from a man aged 65-85 years with urothelial cancer. The specimen comprised PBMCs, sampled around atezolizumab (anti-PD-L1) treatment. The CDR3 loop reads CASSLSGNEQFF. CDR3 sequence (DNA): TGTGCCAGCAGCTTATCAGGGAATGAGCAGTTCTTC.